The 29 T cell receptor beta chains below were found in one sample sequenced in a study of control samples from healthy donors and cancer patients. The method was immunoSEQ multiplex PCR; TCRdb's version includes in-frame clones alone and lacks a portion of them. The sample yields 150,000 to 200,000 clones, less than 95% seen once. Sample: PBMCs. The receptors originated from a man in his 60s with colorectal cancer.

The rearrangement links TRBV7-9 to TRBJ2-1; 8 positions match TRBD1. V trimming: 5 bases; J trimming: 6 bases; junction bases outside the gene matches: 6. The CDR3 has 14 residues. Germline CDR1 reads SEHNR; CDR2 reads FQNEAQ (reference sequence). The CDR3 loop is CASSRGTGRNEQFF. CDR3 nucleotides: TGTGCCAGCAGCCGAGGGACAGGTCGCAATGAGCAGTTCTTC.

This clone was seen once. The chain uses TRBV14 and TRBJ2-7; D unclear. Trimming shortened V by 2 bases and J by 3 bases, and 14 bases separated the two germline ends. The CDR3 consists of 15 residues. The germline V gene has CDR1 SGHDN and CDR2 FVKESK. The CDR3 here is CASSQFPLADYEQYF. The CDR3 nucleotides are TGTGCCAGCAGCCAATTCCCCCTGGCAGACTACGAGCAGTACTTC.

V and J are TRBV7-8 and TRBJ1-2; D is undetermined. CDR1 and CDR2 from the germline V gene are SGHVS and FQNEAQ. V gave up 0 bases and J gave up 3 bases, with 17 bases separating them. The CDR3 length is 17 residues. The CDR3 DNA reads TGTGCCAGCAGCTTAGCCACGGCGGGGTCTGGGGACTATGGCTACACCTTC. This encodes CASSLATAGSGDYGYTF.

The chain carries TRBV7-7 and TRBJ2-5, with TRBD2 matching 9 bases. Trimming removed 5 bases from V and 2 bases from J; junction bases left unmatched: 6. The CDR3 consists of 15 residues. CDR1 is SSHAT, CDR2 FNYEAQ, per germline (reference sequence). The chain's CDR3 is CASSRSGGSQETQYF. In DNA, the CDR3 is TGTGCCAGCAGCCGAAGCGGGGGGTCACAAGAGACCCAGTACTTC.

The gene calls are TRBV30 and TRBJ1-3; no firm D call. The CDR3 has 12 amino acids. Germline loops: CDR1 GTSNPN, CDR2 SVGIG (reference sequence). V dropped 1 base and J dropped 4 bases, with 5 bases sitting between them. The CDR3 DNA reads as TGTGCCTGGAGTGCCGGGGGAAACACCATATATTTT. This encodes CAWSAGGNTIYF.

The CDR3 sequence: CSVEGYGTYGYTF. The CDR3 DNA sequence: TGCAGCGTTGAAGGCTACGGCACTTATGGCTACACCTTC. The chain employs TRBV29-1 and TRBJ1-2; no definite D call. CDR1 is SQVTM, CDR2 ANQGSEA, per germline. The V end was cut by 1 base, the J end by 5 bases, with 11 bases between. The CDR3 runs 13 residues.

The chain carries TRBV6-5 and TRBJ1-2; D gene unclear. V was clipped by 8 bases and J by 4 bases, with 11 bases between them. Germline CDR1 reads MNHEY; CDR2 reads SVGAGI. The CDR3 has 12 amino acids. The CDR3 here is CASGILGYGYTF. CDR3 nucleotides: TGTGCCAGCGGAATCTTGGGCTATGGCTACACCTTC.

The chain carries TRBV9 and TRBJ2-1, with D unclear. Germline CDR1 SGDLS, CDR2 YYNGEE. The V end was cut by 0 bases, the J end by 1 base, with 8 bases between. The CDR3 covers 15 residues. CDR3 sequence (DNA): TGTGCCAGCAGCGTAGGTGTTTCATCCTACAATGAGCAGTTCTTC. It encodes CASSVGVSSYNEQFF.

This rearrangement joins TRBV6-5 to TRBJ2-3, with 7 bases lining up with TRBD2. Trimming cost V 0 bases and J 11 bases; bases outside gene matches: 11. Germline V gene data show CDR1 as MNHEY and CDR2 as SVGAGI. This CDR3 has 15 amino acids. This CDR3 is CASSYSIMAGEEQYF. CDR3 coding DNA: TGTGCCAGCAGTTACTCGATAATGGCGGGGGAAGAGCAGTATTTT.

The chain joins TRBV5-1 to TRBJ1-1; D not certain. The ends were cut back, 1 base at V and 3 bases at J, with 7 bases in the middle. Looked up from germline, CDR1 is SGHRS and CDR2 is YFSETQ. The CDR3 contains 13 residues. The CDR3 DNA is TGCGCCAGCAGCTTGTTAGCGGACACTGAAGCTTTCTTT. Its protein is CASSLLADTEAFF.

The gene calls are TRBV7-2 and TRBJ1-2; 7 bases match TRBD1. Germline trimming cut 4 bases from V and 8 bases from J; bases unmatched to any gene: 10. This CDR3 comprises 14 residues. The germline V gene encodes CDR1 SGHTA and CDR2 FQGNSA. CDR3 amino acids: CASSSRGGAAGYTF. CDR3 DNA sequence: TGTGCCAGCAGCTCCCGAGGGGGCGCGGCAGGCTACACCTTC.

The gene calls are TRBV2 and TRBJ1-2, with 7 nucleotides matching TRBD1. The V gene's germline CDR1 is SNHLY and CDR2 FYNNEI. The CDR3 loop spans 16 amino acids. V shed 5 bases and J 2 bases; nucleotides not matched to a gene: 11. CDR3 DNA sequence: TGTGCCAGCAGTCAAATAGGGCAGGGGGGGAACTATGGCTACACCTTC. Its translation: CASSQIGQGGNYGYTF. The variable domain in full, with the rest retrieved from reference TRBV2 and TRBJ1-2, is EPEVTQTPSHQVTQMGQEVILRCVPISNHLYFYWYRQILGQKVEFLVSFYNNEISEKSEIFDDQFSVERPDGSNFTLKIRSTKLEDSAMYFCASSQIGQGGNYGYTFGSGTRLTVV.

The chain joins TRBV6-5 to TRBJ2-3; D might be TRBD1 or TRBD2, each matching 5 bases. Germline CDR1 and CDR2: MNHEY and SVGAGI. Trimming pared 6 bases from V and 5 bases from J, leaving 15 bases between. This CDR3 is 14 amino acids long. CDR3 bases: TGTGCCAGCAGCCCCGAGGGGATCCAAGATACGCAGTATTTT. It yields the protein CASSPEGIQDTQYF.

The CDR3 spells CASSFGHPSVSPLHF. CDR3 in DNA: TGTGCCAGCAGTTTCGGACACCCCTCTGTTTCACCCCTCCACTTT. This rearrangement joins TRBV27 to TRBJ1-6, with D tentatively TRBD1 (5 bases). Germline loops: CDR1 MNHEY, CDR2 SMNVEV (reference sequence). Trimming removed 3 bases from V and 9 bases from J, with 15 bases in between. This CDR3 is built from 15 residues.

The rearrangement uses TRBV18 and TRBJ2-6, with D hard to call. Between the trimmed V and J ends, which lost 2 bases and 2 bases, there was a span of 7 bases. The CDR3 sequence is 15 residues long. Germline V gives CDR1 KGHSH, CDR2 LQKENI. This CDR3 is CASSPGSAGANVLTF. CDR3 nucleotide sequence: TGTGCCAGCTCACCAGGGTCGGCTGGGGCCAACGTCCTGACTTTC. The full variable domain, rest sourced from reference TRBV18 and TRBJ2-6, is NAGVMQNPRHLVRRRGQEARLRCSPMKGHSHVYWYRQLPEEGLKFMVYLQKENIIDESGMPKERFSAEFPKEGPSILRIQQVVRGDSAAYFCASSPGSAGANVLTFGAGSRLTVL.

The rearrangement joins TRBV19 to TRBJ2-5, with TRBD2 as a possible D gene (5 bases). V was clipped by 6 bases and J by 4 bases, with 9 bases between them. Germline-derived CDR1 and CDR2 are LNHDA and SQIVND (reference sequence). CDR3 length: 12 amino acids. CDR3 sequence reads: CASSPGSETQYF. CDR3 coding DNA: TGTGCCAGTAGCCCGGGGTCAGAGACCCAGTACTTC.

The V gene is TRBV7-2, the J gene TRBJ1-2, with D hard to call. V was pared by 2 bases and J by 3 bases, with 19 bases between. CDR3 length equals 17 residues. Germline lookup yields CDR1 SGHTA and CDR2 FQGNSA. DNA of the CDR3: TGTGCCAGCAGCTTAAGGGCGGGAGCCTCGCGGCACTATGGCTACACCTTC. This encodes CASSLRAGASRHYGYTF.

The chain recombines TRBV5-4 with TRBJ2-7; possibly TRBD1 for D (5 bases). This CDR3 spans 13 amino acids. CDR1 and CDR2 (germline): SGHNT, YYREEE (reference sequence). Trimming took 4 bases from V and 2 from J, leaving 10 bases between them. CDR3 in DNA: TGTGCCAGCAGCCTACAGGATACCTACGAGCAGTACTTC. Translation gives CASSLQDTYEQYF.

The rearrangement joins TRBV6-5 to TRBJ1-2; TRBD1 aligns across 9 bases. Trimming took 4 bases from V and 8 from J; bases not matched to a gene: 5. Germline V gene data show CDR1 as MNHEY and CDR2 as SVGAGI. The CDR3 is 13 amino acids. CDR3 amino acids: CASSWGQGKGYTF. The CDR3 nucleotides read TGTGCCAGCAGTTGGGGACAGGGTAAAGGCTACACCTTC.

The chain couples TRBV2 to TRBJ2-6, with D unresolved. Germline V lookup: CDR1 SNHLY, CDR2 FYNNEI. V was cut by 7 bases and J by 0 bases, with 13 bases left in between. The CDR3 is made up of 16 amino acids. CDR3 sequence: CASIKDGSSGANVLTF. CDR3 bases: TGTGCCAGCATTAAGGACGGAAGCTCTGGGGCCAACGTCCTGACTTTC.

V gene TRBV19 combines with J gene TRBJ1-4; the match to TRBD1 covers 8 bases. CDR3 length: 16 amino acids. Per germline, CDR1 LNHDA and CDR2 SQIVND (reference sequence). V was clipped by 7 bases and J by 5 bases; unmatched bases: 12. CDR3 amino acids: CASKFLQGAPNEKLFF. CDR3 nucleotides: TGTGCCAGTAAATTCCTGCAGGGGGCGCCGAATGAAAAACTGTTTTTT.

V usage is TRBV18 and J usage is TRBJ2-7, with D unresolved. Trimming took off 3 bases at V and 6 bases at J, with 12 bases between the two ends. This CDR3 has 13 residues. The V gene's germline CDR1 is KGHSH and CDR2 LQKENI. This CDR3 reads CASSPGVEAEQYF. The CDR3, as DNA: TGTGCCAGCTCACCCGGAGTCGAAGCCGAGCAGTACTTC. The variable domain in full, with the rest retrieved from reference TRBV18 and TRBJ2-7, is NAGVMQNPRHLVRRRGQEARLRCSPMKGHSHVYWYRQLPEEGLKFMVYLQKENIIDESGMPKERFSAEFPKEGPSILRIQQVVRGDSAAYFCASSPGVEAEQYFGPGTRLTVT.

CDR3 nucleotides: TGCGCCAGCAGCAGATTAGCGGGGGATACAGATACGCAGTATTTT. It translates to CASSRLAGDTDTQYF. V and J are TRBV5-1 and TRBJ2-3, with 9 positions matching TRBD2. Germline-derived CDR1 and CDR2 are SGHRS and YFSETQ. The CDR3 spans 15 residues. J gave up 3 bases and V 4 bases, and 6 bases lay outside the gene matches.

The chain employs TRBV29-1 and TRBJ2-3; D call uncertain. This CDR3 spans 13 amino acids. Germline-derived CDR1 and CDR2 are SQVTM and ANQGSEA. Trimming cost V 7 bases and J 4 bases, with 15 bases left between them. CDR3 amino acids: CSGQLTVADTQYF. The CDR3 DNA follows: TGCAGCGGTCAATTAACAGTGGCAGATACGCAGTATTTT.

This chain uses TRBV9 with TRBJ2-6; no definite D call. Germline loops: CDR1 SGDLS, CDR2 YYNGEE. Trimming shortened V by 4 bases and J by 0 bases, and 8 bases separated the two germline ends. The CDR3 sequence is 15 residues long. CDR3 coding DNA: TGTGCCAGCAGCTCCCTGGGCTCTGGGGCCAACGTCCTGACTTTC. It codes for CASSSLGSGANVLTF.

The rearrangement joins TRBV10-2 to TRBJ1-1, with unresolved D. The CDR3 is 11 residues long. Germline lookup yields CDR1 WSHSY and CDR2 SAAADI. V lost 6 bases and J lost 1, with 3 bases in between. The CDR3 DNA follows: TGCGCCAGCAGAGGGAACACTGAAGCTTTCTTT. Translated: CASRGNTEAFF.

The CDR3 protein is CSASLMDRDNSPLHF. CDR3 DNA sequence: TGCAGTGCTAGTTTGATGGACAGGGATAATTCACCCCTCCACTTT. The chain employs TRBV20-1 and TRBJ1-6; 8 bases are a match to TRBD1. Trimming cost V 3 bases and J 5 bases; bases outside gene matches: 6. The CDR3 contains 15 residues. Germline loops: CDR1 DFQATT, CDR2 SNEGSKA (reference sequence).

The J gene is TRBJ1-3, the V gene TRBV24-1; D remains ambiguous. V shed 3 bases and J shed 3 bases, with 17 bases lying between them. The CDR3 runs to 17 residues. The germline CDR1 and CDR2 sequences are KGHDR and SFDVKD. The CDR3 region is CATSDPRTLGGGNTIYF. CDR3 coding DNA: TGTGCCACCAGTGATCCTCGGACCCTCGGAGGTGGAAACACCATATATTTT.

This chain links TRBV7-8 with TRBJ1-1; D is undetermined. This CDR3 contains 13 residues. The V end was cut by 6 bases, the J end by 0 bases, with 8 bases between. Germline assignment: CDR1 SGHVS and CDR2 FQNEAQ. As DNA, the CDR3 is TGTGCCAGCAGTTCCCGTATGAACACTGAAGCTTTCTTT. Encoded protein: CASSSRMNTEAFF.